Presented here are 5 T cell receptor beta chains from one specimen sequenced in a study of tumor-infiltrating lymphocytes in primary liver carcinoma. Alongside blood RNA obtained from unsorted whole blood, germline DNA was also extracted. Total RNA amounting to roughly 480 ng was the source from which TCR beta cDNA was made with a constant-region primer. Three-round nested multiplex PCR performed with slightly modified ARM-PCR produced the TCR beta libraries. In the first two PCR rounds, TRBV1-TRBV30 forward primers were paired with a C-beta reverse primer, and each round lasted approximately 9 cycles. MiXCR, applied by TCRdb to the multiplex PCR reads, yields one record per CDR3 protein. The sample has 320,000 or so distinct CDR3 sequences, 55% to 65% seen once. The sample was peripheral blood. The receptors shown here come from a man in his forties with primary liver carcinoma and hepatitis B virus infection.

V gene TRBV20-1 combines with J gene TRBJ2-1, with 7 bases identical to TRBD1. This CDR3 comprises 12 residues. The V and J ends lost 3 bases and 10 bases, in that order; junction bases with no gene match: 6. CDR1 and CDR2 from the germline V gene are DFQATT and SNEGSKA (reference sequence). In nucleotides, the CDR3 is TGCAGTGCTAGTGACAGGGTGAGGGAGCAGTTCTTC. Protein: CSASDRVREQFF.

The chain recombines TRBV7-9 with TRBJ1-1, with D uncertain. Germline CDR1 SEHNR, CDR2 FQNEAQ (reference sequence). V dropped 1 base and J dropped 1 base, with 7 bases sitting between them. The CDR3 has 14 amino acids. As DNA, the CDR3 is TGTGCCAGCAGCTTAGGGTTCCGGAACACTGAAGCTTTCTTT. The encoded protein is CASSLGFRNTEAFF. Using reference TRBV7-9 and TRBJ1-1 for the parts outside the CDR3, the full variable domain is DTGVSQNPRHKITKRGQNVTFRCDPISEHNRLYWYRQTLGQGPEFLTYFQNEAQLEKSRLLSDRFSAERPKGSFSTLEIQRTEQGDSAMYLCASSLGFRNTEAFFGQGTRLTVV.

In the case of this clonotype: A much larger clone differs from this one at a single base, so this may be a read error. J is TRBJ2-3 and V is TRBV11-2, with 9 positions matching TRBD1. Trimming took 5 bases from V and 3 from J; bases not matched to a gene: 6. CDR3 length equals 15 residues. Germline assignment: CDR1 SGHAT and CDR2 FQNNGV. The CDR3 here is CASSVTGGVTDTQYF. The CDR3, as DNA: TGTGCCAGCAGCGTTACAGGGGGCGTTACAGATACGCAGTATTTT.

There are a few counts of this clonotype. This may be a read error, as it is one base from a much larger clone. The V call is TRBV12-3 or TRBV12-4, the J call TRBJ2-2; D is possibly TRBD1 or TRBD2 (5 bases each). CDR3 length: 14 amino acids. The V end lost 8 bases, the J end lost 4 bases, and 14 bases lay between the germline ends. Here the CDR3 reads CASWGTRGTGELFF. DNA for the CDR3: TGTGCCAGCTGGGGGACCAGAGGCACCGGGGAGCTGTTTTTT.

This clonotype was seen repeatedly, ten times or more. The V gene is TRBV12-3 or TRBV12-4, the J gene TRBJ2-3, with D unresolved. This CDR3 region has 13 residues. Trimming stripped 7 bases from V and 4 bases from J, with 12 bases between. The CDR3 sequence is CASKPDASDTQYF. CDR3 DNA: TGTGCCAGCAAGCCGGACGCTTCAGATACGCAGTATTTT.